This entry lists 10 T cell receptor beta chains sequenced from one sample in a study of blood T cell repertoires in COVID-19. Only in-frame clones appear in the TCRdb table, and some are missing; sequencing was by immunoSEQ multiplex PCR. Among 200,000 to 250,000 clones listed, approximately 90% were seen once. The sequenced sample was PBMCs or T cells enriched from blood (not recorded which). These receptors all come from a middle-aged man who had been exposed to COVID-19.

The genes are TRBV25-1 and TRBJ2-3; no reliable D call. V dropped 2 bases and J dropped 4 bases, with 10 bases sitting between them. Germline CDR1 MGHDK, CDR2 SYGVNS. The CDR3 consists of 14 residues. This CDR3 is CASSEVGAADTQYF. In DNA form, the CDR3 reads TGTGCCAGCAGTGAAGTGGGTGCGGCAGATACGCAGTATTTT.

This chain connects TRBV5-4 to TRBJ2-1; 8 nucleotides match TRBD2. J was trimmed by 8 bases and V by 4 bases; bases with no gene match: 14. The germline V gene encodes CDR1 SGHNT and CDR2 YYREEE (reference sequence). The CDR3 has 16 amino acids. The CDR3 DNA reads as TGTGCCAGCAGCCTCGGACTAGCCCGAGACGCTGATGAGCAGTTCTTC. It is translated as CASSLGLARDADEQFF.

As to this clone: This sample includes further DNA sequences coding for the same CDR3. The gene calls are TRBV19 and TRBJ1-1; D ambiguous. Germline loops: CDR1 LNHDA, CDR2 SQIVND (reference sequence). Trimming stripped 3 bases from V and 1 base from J, with 6 bases between. The CDR3 contains 13 residues. CDR3 loop: CASSINRNTEAFF. Here the CDR3 DNA reads TGTGCCAGTAGTATCAACAGGAACACTGAAGCTTTCTTT.

This chain connects TRBV7-9 to TRBJ1-1; a weak D match, TRBD1 (6 bases). In germline, CDR1 is SEHNR, CDR2 FQNEAQ (reference sequence). V was clipped by 5 bases and J by 0 bases, with 7 bases between them. The CDR3 is made up of 13 amino acids. The DNA of the CDR3 is TGTGCCAGCAGCCGACAGGTGAACACTGAAGCTTTCTTT. This encodes CASSRQVNTEAFF.

The chain is built from TRBV13 and TRBJ2-1, with 8 bases identical to TRBD2. Germline V gene sequence: CDR1 PRHDT, CDR2 FYEKMQ (reference sequence). CDR3 length: 17 residues. V lost 7 bases to trimming and J lost 10 bases; unmatched junction nucleotides: 21. The CDR3 is CASIPRYTAGVFSEQFF. The CDR3 region has the DNA TGTGCCAGCATCCCCCGTTATACAGCGGGAGTGTTTAGCGAGCAGTTCTTC.

The chain has TRBV24-1 and TRBJ1-2; 9 bases match TRBD1. The CDR3 has 15 residues. From germline, CDR1 is KGHDR and CDR2 SFDVKD. V lost 5 bases to trimming and J lost 4 bases; unmatched junction nucleotides: 7. DNA for the CDR3: TGTGCCACCAGTGTTGGGGACAGGGACTCCTATGGCTACACCTTC. Encoded protein: CATSVGDRDSYGYTF.

This chain uses TRBV5-1 with TRBJ2-5; TRBD2 matches 15 bases. From germline, CDR1 is SGHRS and CDR2 YFSETQ. Trimming took 0 bases from V and 5 from J; bases not matched to a gene: 2. This CDR3 spans 16 amino acids. CDR3 in DNA: TGCGCCAGCAGCTTGGGGACTAGCGGGAGGGAGGAGACCCAGTACTTC. It specifies CASSLGTSGREETQYF.

The chain combines TRBV7-8 with TRBJ2-7; TRBD2 matches at 10 bases. Germline V gene lookup returns CDR1 SGHVS and CDR2 FQNEAQ. The junction had 3 bases not matched to a gene; V was cut back by 5 bases and J by 5 bases. This CDR3 is 13 amino acids long. Here the CDR3 reads CASSLTSGDEQYV. In DNA form, the CDR3 reads TGTGCCAGCAGCCTCACTAGCGGGGACGAGCAGTACGTC.

The chain recombines TRBV5-6 with TRBJ1-2, with TRBD1 matching 7 bases. CDR3 length: 14 amino acids. After removal of 0 bases from V and 3 bases from J, the junction contained 2 bases not matched to a gene. CDR1 SGHDT and CDR2 YYEEEE come from the germline V gene. CDR3 region: CASSLAGTDYGYTF. The CDR3 DNA is TGTGCCAGCAGCTTGGCCGGGACAGACTATGGCTACACCTTC.

The chain employs TRBV9 and TRBJ2-1; D may be TRBD2 (5 bases). V was shortened by 0 bases and J by 4 bases, with 11 bases between the two germline ends. Germline lookup yields CDR1 SGDLS and CDR2 YYNGEE. This CDR3 has 15 amino acids. CDR3 region: CASSVGGPGYNEQFF. Written as DNA, the CDR3 is TGTGCCAGCAGCGTAGGAGGGCCGGGTTACAATGAGCAGTTCTTC.